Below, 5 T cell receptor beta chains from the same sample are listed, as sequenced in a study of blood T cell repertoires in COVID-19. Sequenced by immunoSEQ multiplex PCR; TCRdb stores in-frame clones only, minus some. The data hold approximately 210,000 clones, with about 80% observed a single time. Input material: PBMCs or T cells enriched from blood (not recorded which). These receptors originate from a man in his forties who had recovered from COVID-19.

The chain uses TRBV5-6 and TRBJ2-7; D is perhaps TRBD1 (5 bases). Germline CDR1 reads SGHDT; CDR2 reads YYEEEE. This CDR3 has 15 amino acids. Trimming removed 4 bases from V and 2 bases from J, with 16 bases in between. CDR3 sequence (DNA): TGTGCCAGCAGCGGCGTCGGGCGCAGGGCCTACGAGCAGTACTTC. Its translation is CASSGVGRRAYEQYF.

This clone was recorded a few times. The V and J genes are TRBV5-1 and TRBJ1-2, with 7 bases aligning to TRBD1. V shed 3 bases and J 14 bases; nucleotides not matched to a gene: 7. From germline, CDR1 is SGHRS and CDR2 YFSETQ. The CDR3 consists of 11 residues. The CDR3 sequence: CASSYGTVRTF. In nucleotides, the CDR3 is TGCGCCAGCAGCTATGGGACAGTTCGGACCTTC.

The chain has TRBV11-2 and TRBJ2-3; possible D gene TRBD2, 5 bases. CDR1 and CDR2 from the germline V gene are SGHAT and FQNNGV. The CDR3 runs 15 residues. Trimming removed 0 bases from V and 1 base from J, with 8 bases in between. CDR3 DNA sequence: TGTGCCAGCAGCTTAGATGGGCGGGGCACAGATACGCAGTATTTT. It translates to CASSLDGRGTDTQYF.

The DNA for the CDR3 is TGCGCCAGCAGCTCAGGCTTAACCCAAAACATGAACACTGAAGCTTTCTTT. Amino acid sequence: CASSSGLTQNMNTEAFF. J is TRBJ1-1 and V is TRBV4-1; D not certain. V was pared by 5 bases and J by 0 bases, with 19 bases between. The CDR3 consists of 17 residues. The V gene's germline CDR1 is MGHRA and CDR2 YSYEKL.

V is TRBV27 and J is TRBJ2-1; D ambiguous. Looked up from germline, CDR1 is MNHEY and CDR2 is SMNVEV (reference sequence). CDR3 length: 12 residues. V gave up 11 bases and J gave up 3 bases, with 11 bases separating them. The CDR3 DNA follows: TGTGCCCGGCGGTCTAACTACAATGAGCAGTTCTTC. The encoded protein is CARRSNYNEQFF.